This TCR beta chain was captured in a study of breast tumors, draining lymph nodes, adjacent tissues. Study-level findings and limits: Luminal-like breast cancer showed significantly higher tumor–nontumor repertoire similarity than basal-like. Tumors had less TCR diversity than lymph nodes, more than nontumor tissue.

Via MiXCR, TCRdb re-called the multiplex PCR reads, giving one row per CDR3 protein. The sample holds around 110,000 distinct CDR3 sequences, about 29% seen once. J gave up 9 bases and V 0 bases, and 11 bases lay outside the gene matches. The CDR3 is 15 residues long. The germline gives CDR1 DFQATT, CDR2 SNEGSKA (reference sequence). Axillary draining lymph nodes of breast cancer patients supplied the node samples. This clonotype was detected many times. Its antigen is currently unknown. Sequencing was performed on axillary lymph node tissue. The chain employs TRBV20-1 and TRBJ2-5; 9 nucleotides line up with TRBD1. The receptor was isolated from a female donor with breast cancer. Some clones in this sample may be carry-over from other donors' samples. The CDR3 DNA follows: TGCAGTGCTAGAGATCCCGGGACAGGGAGTCGGTCCCAGTACTTC. Its protein product is CSARDPGTGSRSQYF.